This TCR beta chain was captured in a study of blood T cell repertoires in COVID-19. This CDR3 is built from 15 residues. Germline V gene data show CDR1 as WSHSY and CDR2 as SAAADI. V was pared by 5 bases and J by 5 bases, with 3 bases of the junction left unmatched. Libraries were prepared by immunoSEQ multiplex PCR; TCRdb keeps only in-frame clonotypes and omits some of them. The sample has 250,000 or so clones, about four fifths seen once; the top ten hold about 3.4%. The clonotype comes from a man over 45 who had recovered from COVID-19. Sequencing used PBMCs or T cells enriched from blood (not recorded which). This chain joins TRBV10-2 and TRBJ2-3, with 14 bases aligning to TRBD2. CDR3 sequence reads: CASSSGLAGVDTQYF. The CDR3 nucleotides are TGCGCCAGCAGTTCGGGACTAGCGGGGGTAGATACGCAGTATTTT.